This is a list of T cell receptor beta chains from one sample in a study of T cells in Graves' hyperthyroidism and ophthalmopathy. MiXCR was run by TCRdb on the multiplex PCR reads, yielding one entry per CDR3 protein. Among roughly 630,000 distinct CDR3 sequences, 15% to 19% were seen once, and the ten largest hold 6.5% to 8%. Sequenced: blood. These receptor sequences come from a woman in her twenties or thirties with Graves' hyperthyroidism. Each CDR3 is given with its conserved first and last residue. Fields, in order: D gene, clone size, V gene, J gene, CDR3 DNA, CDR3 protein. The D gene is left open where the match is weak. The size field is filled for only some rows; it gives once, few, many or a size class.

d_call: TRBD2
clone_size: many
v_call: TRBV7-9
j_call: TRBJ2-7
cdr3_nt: TGTGCCAGCAGCCAGGATAGCGGGAGTTCCTACGAGCAGTACTTC
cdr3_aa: CASSQDSGSSYEQYF

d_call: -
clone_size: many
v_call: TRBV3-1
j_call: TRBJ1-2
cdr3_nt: TGTGCCAGCAGCCAAGAAGGAGCTGGCTACACCTTC
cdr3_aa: CASSQEGAGYTF

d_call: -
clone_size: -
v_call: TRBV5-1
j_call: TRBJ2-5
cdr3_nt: TGTGCCAGCAGCTTACTGGCAGGGACCGACATCCAAGAGACCCAGTACTTC
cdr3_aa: CASSLLAGTDIQETQYF

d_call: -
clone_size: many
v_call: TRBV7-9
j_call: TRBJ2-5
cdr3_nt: TGTGCCAGCAGCCCCTTCGGGGCCCAAGAGACCCAGTACTTC
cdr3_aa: CASSPFGAQETQYF

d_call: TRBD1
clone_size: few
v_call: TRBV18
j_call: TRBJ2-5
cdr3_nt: TGTGCCAGCTCATCACCGACAGGGCTCCAAGAGACCCAGTACTTC
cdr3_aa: CASSSPTGLQETQYF

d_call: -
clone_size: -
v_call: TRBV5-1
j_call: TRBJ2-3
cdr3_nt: TGCGCCAGCAGCTTGGGTTCGGGTCGGGATACGCAGTATTTT
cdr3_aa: CASSLGSGRDTQYF

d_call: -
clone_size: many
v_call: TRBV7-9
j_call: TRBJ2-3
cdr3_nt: TGTGCCAGCAGCTTAGGAGTAGCGGACACAGATACGCAGTATTTT
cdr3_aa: CASSLGVADTDTQYF

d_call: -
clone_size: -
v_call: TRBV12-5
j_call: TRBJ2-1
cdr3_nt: TGTGCTAGTGGTTTCCAGGGGTATGAGCAGTTCTTC
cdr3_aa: CASGFQGYEQFF

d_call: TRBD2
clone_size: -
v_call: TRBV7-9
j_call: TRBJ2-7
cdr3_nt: TGTGCCAGCAGCTTACCCGGTCTAAGCGGGAGGGCCGGGGAGCAGTACTTC
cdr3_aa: CASSLPGLSGRAGEQYF

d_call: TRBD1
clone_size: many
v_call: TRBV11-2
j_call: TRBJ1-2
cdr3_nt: TGTGCCAGCAGCCCACCGGACAGGGTAGGGTATGGCTACACCTTC
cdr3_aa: CASSPPDRVGYGYTF

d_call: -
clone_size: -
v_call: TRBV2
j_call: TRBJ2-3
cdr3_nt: TGTGCCAGCAATCACCAGAGCACAGATACGCAGTATTTT
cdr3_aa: CASNHQSTDTQYF

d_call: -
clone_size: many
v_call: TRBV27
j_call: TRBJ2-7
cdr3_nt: TGTGCCAGCAGTACCCGGCAGGGCGAGCAGTACTTC
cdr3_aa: CASSTRQGEQYF

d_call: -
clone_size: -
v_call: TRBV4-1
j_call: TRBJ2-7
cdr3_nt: TGCGCCAGCAGCCAGGGACCAGGTTCCGAGCAGTACTTC
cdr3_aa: CASSQGPGSEQYF

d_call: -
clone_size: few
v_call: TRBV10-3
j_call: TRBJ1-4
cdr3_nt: TGTGCCAGTTCTGGAGATGAAAAACTGTTTTTT
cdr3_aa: CASSGDEKLFF

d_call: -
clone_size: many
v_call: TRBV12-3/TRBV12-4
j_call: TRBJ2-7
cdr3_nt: TGTGCCAGCACCCCAGACCCGTCAGTCCCCCTTTACGAGCAGTACTTC
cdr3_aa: CASTPDPSVPLYEQYF

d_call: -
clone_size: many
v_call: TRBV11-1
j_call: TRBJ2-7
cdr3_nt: TGTGCCAGCAGCTTAGCTAACGAGGGATCCTACGAGCAGTACTTC
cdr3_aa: CASSLANEGSYEQYF

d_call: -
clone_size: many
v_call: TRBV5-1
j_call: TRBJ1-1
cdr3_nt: TGCGCCAGCAGCTTGATCGGGGAGACTGAAGCTTTCTTT
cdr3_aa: CASSLIGETEAFF

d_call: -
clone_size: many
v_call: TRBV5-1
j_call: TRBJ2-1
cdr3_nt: TGCGCCAGCAGCCCCCCAGGCGCATTATACTACAATGAGCAGTTCTTC
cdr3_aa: CASSPPGALYYNEQFF

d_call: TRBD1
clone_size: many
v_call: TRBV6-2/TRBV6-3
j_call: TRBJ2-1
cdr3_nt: TGTGCCAGCAGACCTTCCGGGACAGGGGCGAATGAGCAGTTCTTC
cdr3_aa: CASRPSGTGANEQFF

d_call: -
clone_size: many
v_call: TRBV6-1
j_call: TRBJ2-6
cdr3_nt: TGTGCCAGCAGTGGACGGGTGCTGGGGGCCAACGTCCTGACTTTC
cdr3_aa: CASSGRVLGANVLTF

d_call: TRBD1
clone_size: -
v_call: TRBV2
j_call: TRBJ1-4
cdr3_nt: TGTGCCAGCAGGCAGGGGGGGGAAAAACTGTTTTTT
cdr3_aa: CASRQGGEKLFF

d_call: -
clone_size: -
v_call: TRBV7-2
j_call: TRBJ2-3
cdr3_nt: TGTGCCAGCAGCTTGTTGCTCGGGAGAATTACAGATACGCAGTATTTT
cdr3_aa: CASSLLLGRITDTQYF

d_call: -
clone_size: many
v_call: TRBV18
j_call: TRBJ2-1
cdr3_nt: TGTGCCAGCTCACCAAGTTGGAATGAGCAGTTCTTC
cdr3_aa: CASSPSWNEQFF

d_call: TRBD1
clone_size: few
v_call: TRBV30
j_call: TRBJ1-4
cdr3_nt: TGTGCCTCGAGTCCGGGGGGACAGGAAAAACTGTTTTTT
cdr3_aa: CASSPGGQEKLFF

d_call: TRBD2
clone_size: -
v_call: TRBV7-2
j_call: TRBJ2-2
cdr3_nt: TGTGCCAGCAGTTCACGCACTAGCGGAGAGAACACCGGGGAGCTGTTTTTT
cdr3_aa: CASSSRTSGENTGELFF

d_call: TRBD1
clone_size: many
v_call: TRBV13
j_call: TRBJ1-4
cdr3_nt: TGTGCCAGCAGCACTTCAGGGGGCACTAATGAAAAACTGTTTTTT
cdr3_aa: CASSTSGGTNEKLFF

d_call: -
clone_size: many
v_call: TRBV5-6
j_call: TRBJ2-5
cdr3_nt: TGTGCCAGCAGCTTGGTAGAGTCAGAGACCCAGTACTTC
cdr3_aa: CASSLVESETQYF

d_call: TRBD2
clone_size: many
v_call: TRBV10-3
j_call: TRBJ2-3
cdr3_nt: TGTGCCATCAGTGAGTGGGCAGCGGGAGGGCGCACAGATACGCAGTATTTT
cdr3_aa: CAISEWAAGGRTDTQYF

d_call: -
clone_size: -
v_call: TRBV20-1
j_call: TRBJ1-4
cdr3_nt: TGCAGTGCGCTAGAGGGGACCGGGGGGCATGGTGAAAAACCGTTTTTT
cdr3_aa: CSALEGTGGHGEKPFF

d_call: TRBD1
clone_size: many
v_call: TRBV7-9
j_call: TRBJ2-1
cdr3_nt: TGTGCCAGCAGCTTAGGACAGGGGGTTGCCAATGAGCAGTTCTTC
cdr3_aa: CASSLGQGVANEQFF

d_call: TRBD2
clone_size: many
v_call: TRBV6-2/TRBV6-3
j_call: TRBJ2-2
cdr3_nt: TGTGCCAGCAGTTACAGTCTAGCGGGACCGAACACCGGGGAGCTGTTTTTT
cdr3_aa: CASSYSLAGPNTGELFF

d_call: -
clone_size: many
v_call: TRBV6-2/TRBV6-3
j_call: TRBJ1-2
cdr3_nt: TGTGCCAGCAGTTACTCGGGGTATGGCTACACCTTC
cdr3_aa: CASSYSGYGYTF

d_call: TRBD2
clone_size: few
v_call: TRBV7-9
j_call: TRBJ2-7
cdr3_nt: TGTGCCAGCAGCTTCGGCCTAGCGGTAACCTACGAGCAGTACTTC
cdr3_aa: CASSFGLAVTYEQYF

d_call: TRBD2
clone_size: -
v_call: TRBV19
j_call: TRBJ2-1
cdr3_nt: TGTGCCAGTAGTAGGCCGGGTAGCGGGAGATCTCGGCGTGAGCAGTTCTTC
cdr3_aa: CASSRPGSGRSRREQFF

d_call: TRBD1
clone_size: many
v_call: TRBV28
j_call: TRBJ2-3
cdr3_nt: TGTGCCAGCAGTTCAGGGGGTTCCACAGATACGCAGTATTTT
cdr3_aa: CASSSGGSTDTQYF

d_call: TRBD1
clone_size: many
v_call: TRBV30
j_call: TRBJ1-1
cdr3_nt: TGTGCCTGGAGTATTCCGGGACAGGAGAACACTGAAGCTTTCTTT
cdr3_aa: CAWSIPGQENTEAFF

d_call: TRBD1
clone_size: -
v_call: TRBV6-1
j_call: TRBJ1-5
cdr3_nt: TGTGCCAGCAGTGAACAGAGAAGACAGGGTCAGCCCCAGCATTTT
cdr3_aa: CASSEQRRQGQPQHF

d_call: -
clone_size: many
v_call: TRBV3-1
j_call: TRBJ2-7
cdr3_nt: TGTGCCAGCAGCCACGGCTACGAGCAGTACTTC
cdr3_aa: CASSHGYEQYF

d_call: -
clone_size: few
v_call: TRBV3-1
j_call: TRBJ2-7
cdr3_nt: TGTGCCAGCAGCCCGGCCTCCAGGGCCTCCGAGCAGTACTTC
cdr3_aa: CASSPASRASEQYF

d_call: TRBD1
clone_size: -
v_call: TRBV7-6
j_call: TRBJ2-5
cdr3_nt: TGTGCCAGCAGCTTAGCGGTCGGCAGGGGGCCGTGGGAGACCCAGTACTTC
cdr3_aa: CASSLAVGRGPWETQYF

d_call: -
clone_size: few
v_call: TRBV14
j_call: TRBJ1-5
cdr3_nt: TGTGCCAGCAGCCAAGACGACGTCGATCGGCCCCAGCATTTT
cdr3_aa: CASSQDDVDRPQHF

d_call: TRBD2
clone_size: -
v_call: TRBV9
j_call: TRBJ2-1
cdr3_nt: TGTGCCAGCTCTACCGGGAGGGCCTACAATGAGCAGTTCTTC
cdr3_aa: CASSTGRAYNEQFF

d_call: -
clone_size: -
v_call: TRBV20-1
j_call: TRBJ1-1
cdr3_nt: TGCAGTGCCAGAGGGGGTGGGGGTATCGCTGAAGCTTTCTTT
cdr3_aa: CSARGGGGIAEAFF

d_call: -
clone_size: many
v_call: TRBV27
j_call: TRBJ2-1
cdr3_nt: TGTGCCAGCAGTTTTAGCGGAGGTGCCTACAATGAGCAGTTCTTC
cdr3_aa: CASSFSGGAYNEQFF

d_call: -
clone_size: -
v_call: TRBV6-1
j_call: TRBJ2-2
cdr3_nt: TGTGCCAGCAGTCTCCTGACTAGTGAGTCCGGGGAGCTGTTTTTT
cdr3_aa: CASSLLTSESGELFF

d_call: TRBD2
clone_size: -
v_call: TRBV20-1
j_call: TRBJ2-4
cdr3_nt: TGCAGTGCGGCGGGACTAGCGGGAAACATTCAGTACTTC
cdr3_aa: CSAAGLAGNIQYF

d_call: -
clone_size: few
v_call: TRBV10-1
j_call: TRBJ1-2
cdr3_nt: TGCGCCAGCAGTGGAAGCAGGGCATGGGATGGCTACACCTTC
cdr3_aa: CASSGSRAWDGYTF

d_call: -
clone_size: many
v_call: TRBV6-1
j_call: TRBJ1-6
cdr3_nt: TGTGCCAGCAGTAAAAAGGGGTGGTCTAATTCACCCCTCCACTTT
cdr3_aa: CASSKKGWSNSPLHF

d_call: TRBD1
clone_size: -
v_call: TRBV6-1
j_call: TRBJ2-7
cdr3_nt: TGTGCCATTGACAGGGTGTTGGTGCACGAGCAGTACTTC
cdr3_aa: CAIDRVLVHEQYF